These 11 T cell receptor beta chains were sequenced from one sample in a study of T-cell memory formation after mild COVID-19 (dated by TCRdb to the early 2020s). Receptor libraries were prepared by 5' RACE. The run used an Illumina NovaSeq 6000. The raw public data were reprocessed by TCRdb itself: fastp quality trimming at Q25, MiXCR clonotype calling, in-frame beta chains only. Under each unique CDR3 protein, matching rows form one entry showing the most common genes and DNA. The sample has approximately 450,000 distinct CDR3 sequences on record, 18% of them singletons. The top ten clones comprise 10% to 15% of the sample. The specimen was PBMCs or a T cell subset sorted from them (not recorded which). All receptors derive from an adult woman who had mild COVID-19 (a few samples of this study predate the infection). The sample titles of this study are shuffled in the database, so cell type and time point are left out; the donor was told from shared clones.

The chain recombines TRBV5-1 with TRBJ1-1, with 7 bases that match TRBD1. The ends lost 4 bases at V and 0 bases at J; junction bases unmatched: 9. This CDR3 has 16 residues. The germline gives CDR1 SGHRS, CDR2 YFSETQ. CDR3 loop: CASSPRGGLMNTEAFF. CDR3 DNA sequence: TGCGCCAGCAGCCCCAGGGGGGGTTTAATGAACACTGAAGCTTTCTTT.

CDR3 in DNA: TGTGCCGCTGCCGGGACAGGTGACTACAATGAGCAGTTCTTC. Translation: CAAAGTGDYNEQFF. The V and J genes are TRBV19 and TRBJ2-1, with TRBD1 matching 8 bases. Germline V gives CDR1 LNHDA, CDR2 SQIVND (reference sequence). This CDR3 comprises 14 residues. V was clipped by 11 bases and J by 3 bases; unmatched bases: 9.

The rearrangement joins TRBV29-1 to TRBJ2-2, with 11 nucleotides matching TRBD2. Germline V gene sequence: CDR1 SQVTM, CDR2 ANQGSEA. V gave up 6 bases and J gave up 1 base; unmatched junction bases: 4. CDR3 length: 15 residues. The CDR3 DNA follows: TGCAGCGTCCATCTAGCGGGGGGGAACACCGGGGAGCTGTTTTTT. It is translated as CSVHLAGGNTGELFF.

The CDR3 region is CASSLGGGGKNIQYF. CDR3 sequence (DNA): TGTGCCAGCAGCTTAGGAGGAGGAGGCAAAAACATTCAGTACTTC. The gene calls are TRBV7-2 and TRBJ2-4; possible D gene TRBD2, 5 bases. Germline CDR1 SGHTA, CDR2 FQGNSA. The CDR3 spans 15 residues. Between the trimmed V and J ends, which lost 1 base and 3 bases, there was a span of 10 bases.

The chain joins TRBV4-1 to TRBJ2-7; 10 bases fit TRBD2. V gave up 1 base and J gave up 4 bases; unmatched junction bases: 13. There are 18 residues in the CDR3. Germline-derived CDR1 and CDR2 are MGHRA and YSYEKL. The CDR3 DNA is TGCGCCAGCAGCCAAGCGCCCTCGGGGAGCGGGAGGGCGTACGAGCAGTACTTC. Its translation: CASSQAPSGSGRAYEQYF.

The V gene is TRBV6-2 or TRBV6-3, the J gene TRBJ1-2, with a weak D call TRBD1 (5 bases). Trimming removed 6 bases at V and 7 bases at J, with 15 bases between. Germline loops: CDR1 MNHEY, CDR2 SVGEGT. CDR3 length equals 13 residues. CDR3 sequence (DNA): TGTGCCAGCAGCTCGTGGGGGGAAGGTGGCTACACCTTC. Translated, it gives CASSSWGEGGYTF.

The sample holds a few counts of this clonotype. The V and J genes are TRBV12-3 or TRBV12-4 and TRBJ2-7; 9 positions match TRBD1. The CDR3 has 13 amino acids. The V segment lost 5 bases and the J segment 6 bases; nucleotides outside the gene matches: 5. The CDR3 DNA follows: TGTGCCAGCAGTGGGGACAGGGTAGGCGAGCAGTACTTC. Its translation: CASSGDRVGEQYF.

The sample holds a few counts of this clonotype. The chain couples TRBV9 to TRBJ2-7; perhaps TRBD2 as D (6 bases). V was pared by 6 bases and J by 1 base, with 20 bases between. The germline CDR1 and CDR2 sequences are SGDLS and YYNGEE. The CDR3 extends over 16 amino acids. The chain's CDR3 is CASTPGVGIKSYEQYF. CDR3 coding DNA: TGTGCCAGCACCCCGGGGGTAGGCATTAAGTCCTACGAGCAGTACTTC.

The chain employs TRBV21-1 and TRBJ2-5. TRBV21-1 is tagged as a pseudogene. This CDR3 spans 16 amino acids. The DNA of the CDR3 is TGTGCCAGCATCATACCAGTCGGCCTAATCCAAGAGACCCAGTACTTC. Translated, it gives CASIIPVGLIQETQYF.

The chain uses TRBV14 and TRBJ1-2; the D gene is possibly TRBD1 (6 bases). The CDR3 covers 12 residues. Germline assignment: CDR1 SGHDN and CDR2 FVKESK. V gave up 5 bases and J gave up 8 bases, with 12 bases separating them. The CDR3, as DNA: TGTGCCAGCAGCAAGGGGGGGAGAGGCTACACCTTC. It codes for CASSKGGRGYTF.

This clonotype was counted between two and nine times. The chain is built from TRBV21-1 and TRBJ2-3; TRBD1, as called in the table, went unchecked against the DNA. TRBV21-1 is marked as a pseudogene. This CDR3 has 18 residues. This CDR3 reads CASSKGAAQGLNTDTQYF. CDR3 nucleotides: TGTGCCAGCAGCAAAGGGGCGGCCCAGGGGCTCAACACAGATACGCAGTATTTT.